Following are 25 T cell receptor beta chains from one sample sequenced in a study of control samples from healthy donors and cancer patients. TCRdb's table, derived via immunoSEQ multiplex PCR, lists solely in-frame clones and lacks some. The repertoire holds more than 60,000 clones, with about nine tenths as singletons. The specimen was PBMCs. The receptors here all came from a woman aged 45 to 65 with colorectal cancer.

V usage is TRBV7-2 and J usage is TRBJ2-1; D is possibly TRBD2 (5 bases). The germline gives CDR1 SGHTA, CDR2 FQGNSA. The CDR3 is 16 amino acids. The germline V and J ends were trimmed by 0 bases and 4 bases, with 13 bases remaining between them. This CDR3 is CASSLAHVAGYNEQFF. CDR3 nucleotide sequence: TGTGCCAGCAGCTTAGCGCATGTGGCGGGTTACAATGAGCAGTTCTTC.

The chain links TRBV2 to TRBJ1-6; D perhaps matches TRBD1 (6 bases). CDR1 SNHLY and CDR2 FYNNEI come from the germline V gene. V was shortened by 5 bases and J by 1 base, with 15 bases between the two germline ends. The CDR3 consists of 17 residues. The CDR3 nucleotides are TGTGCCAGCAGTTCTATGGACAGTCTTTCCTATAATTCACCCCTCCACTTT. As protein: CASSSMDSLSYNSPLHF.

V usage is TRBV5-6 and J usage is TRBJ2-4, with TRBD1 identical over 7 bases. The V gene's germline CDR1 is SGHDT and CDR2 YYEEEE. The CDR3 extends over 16 amino acids. Losses at the gene ends were 1 base for V and 0 bases for J; bases not matched to a gene: 4. The CDR3 nucleotides read TGTGCCAGCAGCTTGAAAGGGGGCCTAGCCAAAAACATTCAGTACTTC. As protein: CASSLKGGLAKNIQYF.

The chain carries TRBV14 and TRBJ2-4; no clear D. Germline assignment: CDR1 SGHDN and CDR2 FVKESK. The CDR3 length is 16 residues. The germline V and J ends were trimmed by 1 base and 3 bases, with 13 bases remaining between them. The CDR3 DNA reads as TGTGCCAGCAGCCAAGCGCGAAGCCTTGGCAAAAACATTCAGTACTTC. Protein product: CASSQARSLGKNIQYF.

The chain uses TRBV2 and TRBJ1-4; TRBD1 might be the D (6 bases). Germline assignment: CDR1 SNHLY and CDR2 FYNNEI. The CDR3 is 13 residues long. V dropped 5 bases and J dropped 8 bases, with 12 bases sitting between them. CDR3 amino acids: CASSRGAGEKLFF. The CDR3, as DNA: TGTGCCAGCAGTAGGGGGGCTGGCGAAAAACTGTTTTTT. Based on the CDR3 plus reference TRBV2 and TRBJ1-4, the full variable domain is EPEVTQTPSHQVTQMGQEVILRCVPISNHLYFYWYRQILGQKVEFLVSFYNNEISEKSEIFDDQFSVERPDGSNFTLKIRSTKLEDSAMYFCASSRGAGEKLFFGSGTQLSVL.

This rearrangement joins TRBV7-6 to TRBJ2-1; the D is unclear. Trimming took off 5 bases at V and 5 bases at J, with 16 bases between the two ends. Germline values: CDR1 SGHVS, CDR2 FNYEAQ. The CDR3 runs to 15 residues. CDR3 amino acids: CASSPNARNNNEQFF. The DNA for the CDR3 is TGTGCCAGCAGCCCCAATGCGAGGAACAACAATGAGCAGTTCTTC.

This chain joins TRBV29-1 and TRBJ1-2; unclear D gene. The CDR3 covers 11 residues. The germline gives CDR1 SQVTM, CDR2 ANQGSEA. Trimming took off 4 bases at V and 2 bases at J, with 5 bases between the two ends. As DNA, the CDR3 is TGCAGCGTTGTCGACAACTATGGCTACACCTTC. Translation gives CSVVDNYGYTF.

The rearrangement uses TRBV11-2 and TRBJ2-1; 8 bases map to TRBD2. The CDR3 length is 20 residues. The V gene end was trimmed by 0 bases and the J gene end by 3 bases; junction bases not matched to a gene: 16. CDR1 SGHAT and CDR2 FQNNGV come from the germline V gene. The CDR3 coding sequence is TGTGCCAGCAGCTTAGAATCGAGCGGGGGCCCAGCCTCAAACTACAATGAGCAGTTCTTC. Its translation is CASSLESSGGPASNYNEQFF.

The chain combines TRBV24-1 with TRBJ2-3; D may be TRBD2 (6 bases). The CDR3 has 14 residues. Between the trimmed V and J ends, which lost 2 bases and 9 bases, there was a span of 14 bases. Per the germline V gene, CDR1 is KGHDR and CDR2 is SFDVKD. Here the CDR3 reads CATSDSAGYQTQYF. CDR3 DNA sequence: TGTGCCACCAGTGATTCGGCGGGGTACCAAACGCAGTATTTT.

The CDR3 DNA follows: TGTGCCTGCTCAGGGGGGTTCAATCAGCCCCAGCATTTT. Translated, it gives CACSGGFNQPQHF. The rearrangement links TRBV30 to TRBJ1-5, with 7 bases fitting TRBD1. CDR3 length: 13 amino acids. The trim removed 6 bases at V and 3 bases at J, leaving 5 bases unmatched. The V gene's germline CDR1 is GTSNPN and CDR2 SVGIG (reference sequence).

The chain joins TRBV3-1 (or the pseudogene TRBV3-2) to TRBJ1-4; TRBD1 is a possible D gene (6 bases). Trimming took 9 bases from V and 4 from J, leaving 33 bases between them. Germline CDR1 reads LGHDT; CDR2 reads YNNKEL (reference sequence). The CDR3 runs to 20 residues. The CDR3 DNA reads TGTGCCAGTTCACTCCAATCGTTGGGACACCTACCAGGAGGTAATGAAAAACTGTTTTTT. Translated, it gives CASSLQSLGHLPGGNEKLFF.

This rearrangement joins TRBV12-3 or TRBV12-4 to TRBJ2-3, with TRBD2 matching 8 bases. The length of the CDR3 is 12 residues. The V and J ends lost 5 bases and 6 bases, in that order; junction bases with no gene match: 1. The CDR3: CASSGLADTQYF. The CDR3 DNA reads as TGTGCCAGCAGTGGACTAGCTGATACGCAGTATTTT.

This clone was picked up a small number of times. The chain carries TRBV20-1 and TRBJ2-3, with TRBD2 identical over 7 bases. This CDR3 spans 13 amino acids. The J segment lost 8 bases and the V segment lost 3 bases, leaving 8 bases of the junction unmatched. Germline CDR1 is DFQATT and CDR2 is SNEGSKA (reference sequence). The CDR3 DNA reads as TGCAGTGCTAGTGCTGCGGGGGAGGGTACGCAGTATTTT. Translating it yields CSASAAGEGTQYF.

V is TRBV7-2 and J is TRBJ2-5, with TRBD1 identical over 8 bases. CDR1 and CDR2 from the germline V gene are SGHTA and FQGNSA. With 7 bases clipped from V and 2 bases from J, the junction kept 3 bases outside the gene matches. The CDR3 runs to 13 residues. The CDR3: CASNRDRQETQYF. DNA for the CDR3: TGTGCCAGCAACCGGGACAGGCAAGAGACCCAGTACTTC.

Here the CDR3 reads CASSLLDTRTGPQHF. The CDR3 region has the DNA TGTGCCAGCAGCTTATTGGATACAAGGACGGGGCCCCAGCATTTT. The gene calls are TRBV7-2 and TRBJ1-5; D unclear. Deletions cut 2 bases from V and 9 bases from J, with 17 bases between. Germline lookup yields CDR1 SGHTA and CDR2 FQGNSA. This CDR3 region has 15 residues.

The chain has TRBV5-5 and TRBJ2-7; D might be TRBD1 (6 bases). CDR1 is SGHKS, CDR2 YYEKEE, per germline (reference sequence). The CDR3 has 15 amino acids. V lost 1 base to trimming and J lost 2 bases, with 13 bases between them. Written as DNA, the CDR3 is TGTGCCAGCAGCTTGTATAGTGCAGGGGCCTACGAGCAGTACGTC. Translated: CASSLYSAGAYEQYV.

V gene TRBV10-3 combines with J gene TRBJ2-5; tentatively, D is TRBD1 or TRBD2 (5 bases each). The CDR3 covers 13 residues. From germline, CDR1 is ENHRY and CDR2 SYGVKD. V lost 7 bases to trimming and J lost 4 bases, with 13 bases between them. CDR3 sequence reads: CAIKDGGGETQYF. The CDR3 DNA sequence: TGTGCCATCAAGGACGGTGGGGGAGAGACCCAGTACTTC.

The rearrangement joins TRBV7-2 to TRBJ2-5; D may be TRBD2 (5 bases). The CDR3 spans 13 residues. The V gene lost 5 bases and the J gene lost 5 bases, with 12 bases spanning the gap. Germline loops: CDR1 SGHTA, CDR2 FQGNSA. The CDR3 DNA sequence: TGTGCCAGCAGCCTCGGGGAGTGGGAGACCCAGTACTTC. Its protein is CASSLGEWETQYF.

This chain links TRBV6-2 or TRBV6-3 with TRBJ2-4; 8 bases fit TRBD1. This CDR3 has 20 amino acids. J lost 0 bases, V lost 2 bases, and 15 bases had no gene match. Germline V gene data show CDR1 as MNHEY and CDR2 as SVGEGT. The CDR3 spells CASSYGPQGALSLAKNIQYF. Written as DNA, the CDR3 is TGTGCCAGCAGTTACGGTCCCCAGGGGGCCCTCTCCCTAGCCAAAAACATTCAGTACTTC.

The chain has TRBV15 and TRBJ2-5; TRBD2 matches 8 bases. Germline assignment: CDR1 LNHNV and CDR2 YYDKDF (reference sequence). Germline trimming cut 0 bases from V and 4 bases from J; bases unmatched to any gene: 1. The CDR3 has 14 amino acids. CDR3 DNA: TGTGCCACCAGCAGAGAAGGGACTAGAGAGACCCAGTACTTC. This codes for CATSREGTRETQYF.

The chain combines TRBV2 with TRBJ2-3; TRBD2 aligns across 8 bases. The J segment lost 2 bases and the V segment lost 8 bases, leaving 6 bases of the junction unmatched. The CDR3 is 14 amino acids. Germline V gives CDR1 SNHLY, CDR2 FYNNEI. CDR3 amino acids: CASQATSATDTQYF. In DNA, the CDR3 is TGTGCCAGCCAAGCGACTAGCGCCACAGATACGCAGTATTTT.

This clone has just one count. V is TRBV28 and J is TRBJ1-3, with D possibly TRBD1 on 6 matching bases. V was clipped by 8 bases and J by 4 bases, with 15 bases between them. The length of the CDR3 is 14 residues. CDR1 and CDR2 (germline): MDHEN, SYDVKM. The CDR3 is CASLDSQKGNTIYF. In DNA form, the CDR3 reads TGTGCCAGCTTGGACAGCCAGAAGGGAAACACCATATATTTT.

The chain is built from TRBV28 and TRBJ2-1; weak D call: TRBD2 (6 bases). V was pared by 7 bases and J by 4 bases, with 14 bases between. In germline, CDR1 is MDHEN, CDR2 SYDVKM. The CDR3 length is 14 residues. CDR3 amino acids: CASTAGFPYNEQFF. The CDR3, as DNA: TGTGCCAGCACCGCGGGATTTCCATACAATGAGCAGTTCTTC.

The chain has TRBV7-3 and TRBJ1-1, with a possible D match to TRBD1 (5 bases). V was trimmed by 8 bases and J by 0 bases, leaving 13 bases between them. The length of the CDR3 is 14 residues. Per the germline V gene, CDR1 is SGHTA and CDR2 is FQGTGA. DNA for the CDR3: TGTGCCAGCCCACTAGGGGTGATGAACACTGAAGCTTTCTTT. Translation gives CASPLGVMNTEAFF. The full variable domain, its missing parts supplied by reference TRBV7-3 and TRBJ1-1, is GAGVSQTPSNKVTEKGKYVELRCDPISGHTALYWYRQSLGQGPEFLIYFQGTGAADDSGLPNDRFFAVRPEGSVSTLKIQRTERGDSAVYLCASPLGVMNTEAFFGQGTRLTVV.

The CDR3 nucleotides are TGTGCCAGCAGTCCCGGGACTAGCGGGGAGCTGCAGTATTTT. This encodes CASSPGTSGELQYF. V usage is TRBV2 and J usage is TRBJ2-3; 13 bases are a match to TRBD2. From germline, CDR1 is SNHLY and CDR2 FYNNEI. J gave up 11 bases and V 5 bases, and 7 bases lay outside the gene matches. The CDR3 length is 14 residues. The complete variable domain, with remaining parts taken from reference TRBV2 and TRBJ2-3, reads EPEVTQTPSHQVTQMGQEVILRCVPISNHLYFYWYRQILGQKVEFLVSFYNNEISEKSEIFDDQFSVERPDGSNFTLKIRSTKLEDSAMYFCASSPGTSGELQYFGPGTRLTVL.